This T cell receptor (beta chain) was profiled in a study of cytomegalovirus exposure and HLA in healthy donors (dated by TCRdb to 2015 to 2018). In terms of the full investigation: The roughly 650 repertoires of the first cohort and the 120 validation repertoires were produced on the same platform, according to a later analysis. The study aimed to test whether cataloging public T cell receptors could reveal signatures of past pathogen exposure. In addition to the first cohort of 666 subjects, a separate validation cohort of some 120 different subjects was used. To predict cytomegalovirus infection status, the study brought together high-throughput TCR immunosequencing, statistical association of individual TCRs with disease status, and machine learning. The investigation overall reported the following: Most TCR sequences were observed very rarely across donors, whereas some public TCRs were present in many individuals. The study listed approximately 160 TCR beta chains as associated with cytomegalovirus. All 110 or so repertoires were used to score co-occurrence in the validation cohort in a later analysis, because that analysis had no HLA typing for the cohort. Of the cluster scores, roughly 95% were above 0 in a later analysis, which found that TCRs clustered in the first cohort also tended to co-occur in the 120 validation repertoires. The classifier was reported to diagnose cytomegalovirus status with high specificity and sensitivity in both the original and validation cohorts. It was suggested by the authors that the approach could potentially be generalized to other disease states and immunological phenotypes. In vitro tests confirmed that three of the cytomegalovirus-associated TCR beta chains recognize cytomegalovirus antigens.

Turning to this clone: Its antigen is unknown. The record has no base qualities; no much larger clone is one base away.

From the cysteine through the phenylalanine, the CDR3 covers 15 amino acids. Solely the CDR3 DNA is kept, with 45 bases framed from the first base. V loses 4 bases of germline sequence and J loses 0 bases, and the interval between the two ends is 13 bases. Based on the germline V gene, the CDR1 and CDR2 sequences are KGHSH and LQKENI. Donors formed part of the validation cohort, which comprised over a hundred subjects and was distinct from the first cohort of 550 to 850 subjects. Libraries were constructed by the immunoSEQ multiplex PCR assay. In the authors' own workflow: To diagnose cytomegalovirus status from the catalog of TCR beta chain sequences, a statistical classification framework was built. This immuneACCESS table, as held by TCRdb, lists in-frame sequences with V and J called but not all clones. Of the missing ones, under half trace to an unresolved V gene in checked studies; the others have no known cause. That table is the source of V, J and clone size, and D and trimming were worked out from the DNA. The sample table contains about 64,000 clones; only one count was recorded for 90% to 95% of them. The top ten clones comprise 5.8% of the sample.

The receptor was isolated from a woman aged 18-35 years in good health and CMV-seropositive. This sequence uses TRBV18 and TRBJ2-7; perhaps TRBD1 is the D gene, with 6 bases matching. The sample was PBMCs. The DNA is as follows: TGTGCCAGCTCACAGGACAGTATCCACTCCTACGAGCAGTACTTC. It translates to CASSQDSIHSYEQYF.